What follows describes a single T cell receptor (beta chain). Its antigen is as yet unknown. This record belongs to a study of OX40 agonist ivuxolimab in advanced cancers. The wider study: Partial responses were recorded for three patients, including one with hepatocellular carcinoma and two with cutaneous melanoma.

The V end lost 2 bases, the J end lost 2 bases, and 12 bases lay between the germline ends. Germline lookup yields CDR1 LGHNA and CDR2 YNFKEQ. The CDR3 runs to 15 residues. Samples of blood were obtained at baseline, on cycle 4 day 1, and on cycle 7 day 1. The table came from immunoSEQ multiplex PCR; TCRdb's copy has only in-frame clones and leaves some out. Among 35,000 to 45,000 clones, roughly nine tenths were seen once, and the ten largest hold 4.7%. Study results and caveats: Expanded clones were, on average, more numerous among CD8+ T cells than CD4+. Among some nonresponders, normalized T-cell clonal expansion was also low.

The clonotype was recovered from an adult with an advanced solid tumor such as melanoma, head and neck, liver or kidney cancer. The chain carries TRBV4-2 and TRBJ1-1; D ambiguous. The sequenced sample was CD4+ or CD8+ T cells sorted from blood, obtained in a trial of the OX40 agonist ivuxolimab. This CDR3 is CASSQIQRVNTEAFF. CDR3 nucleotide sequence: TGTGCCAGCAGCCAAATACAGCGAGTTAACACTGAAGCTTTCTTT.